These 19 T cell receptor beta chains came from one sample sequenced in a study of Graves' ophthalmopathy and Graves' hyperthyroidism. Scientists amplified the TCR beta CDR3 regions from RNA transcripts. First-round RT-PCR employed HTBI primers, with a second-round multiplex PCR after it. TCRdb reprocessed the multiplex PCR reads via MiXCR and lists one record per CDR3 protein. The sample lists 500,000 to 700,000 distinct CDR3 sequences, about a fifth seen once, with around 7% in the top ten. Sequenced sample: peripheral blood. These receptors all come from a woman aged 18-29 years with stable Graves' hyperthyroidism. Some clones in this sample may be carry-over from other donors' samples.

This clonotype was observed at least ten times. V usage is TRBV28 and J usage is TRBJ1-1; D gene uncertain. CDR3 length equals 11 residues. The germline gives CDR1 MDHEN, CDR2 SYDVKM. V shed 6 bases and J shed 8 bases, with 10 bases lying between them. CDR3 amino acids: CASSRTPEAFF. The CDR3 region has the DNA TGTGCCAGCAGCCGTACTCCGGAAGCTTTCTTT. Variable domain in full (rest from reference TRBV28 and TRBJ1-1): DVKVTQSSRYLVKRTGEKVFLECVQDMDHENMFWYRQDPGLGLRLIYFSYDVKMKEKGDIPEGYSVSREKKERFSLILESASTNQTSMYLCASSRTPEAFFGQGTRLTVV.

This clonotype came up many times. The chain recombines TRBV2 with TRBJ1-2, with a possible D match to TRBD1 (5 bases). From germline, CDR1 is SNHLY and CDR2 FYNNEI. Trimming cost V 8 bases and J 0 bases, with 13 bases left between them. The CDR3 is made up of 14 amino acids. CDR3 loop: CASHLLTANYGYTF. CDR3 coding DNA: TGTGCCAGCCACCTGCTGACAGCTAACTATGGCTACACCTTC. The full variable domain, its missing parts supplied by reference TRBV2 and TRBJ1-2, is EPEVTQTPSHQVTQMGQEVILRCVPISNHLYFYWYRQILGQKVEFLVSFYNNEISEKSEIFDDQFSVERPDGSNFTLKIRSTKLEDSAMYFCASHLLTANYGYTFGSGTRLTVV.

The chain links TRBV12-5 to TRBJ2-7; TRBD1 matches 8 bases. Germline V gene sequence: CDR1 LGHNT, CDR2 FRNRAP. V gave up 9 bases and J gave up 5 bases; unmatched junction bases: 9. The CDR3 runs to 13 residues. CDR3 coding DNA: TGTGCTAGCGGACAGGGATGGAGAGACGAGCAGTACTTC. Its translation: CASGQGWRDEQYF.

This chain connects TRBV28 to TRBJ1-5; D not resolved. The CDR3 extends over 14 amino acids. Deletions cut 8 bases from V and 5 bases from J, with 16 bases between. Germline V gene lookup returns CDR1 MDHEN and CDR2 SYDVKM. CDR3: CASGYLGGHQPQHF. For the CDR3, the DNA is TGTGCCAGCGGCTACCTGGGAGGGCATCAGCCCCAGCATTTT.

This clonotype was detected many times. The V and J genes are TRBV9 and TRBJ2-7; tentatively, D is TRBD2 (6 bases). Germline values: CDR1 SGDLS, CDR2 YYNGEE. The CDR3 has 14 amino acids. The V and J ends lost 3 bases and 6 bases respectively, with 16 bases between them. In DNA form, the CDR3 reads TGTGCCAGCAGCGCCGGAGGGGTAGAGGGCGAGCAGTACTTC. Its translation is CASSAGGVEGEQYF.

This clonotype was counted only a few times. The rearrangement joins TRBV5-6 to TRBJ1-1; maybe TRBD1 (5 bases). The CDR3 consists of 14 residues. V was trimmed by 1 base and J by 1 base, leaving 8 bases between them. Germline CDR1 and CDR2: SGHDT and YYEEEE. CDR3: CASSLPGPNTEAFF. The CDR3 coding sequence is TGTGCCAGCAGCTTGCCAGGGCCGAACACTGAAGCTTTCTTT.

This clonotype was recorded at least ten times. J is TRBJ1-1 and V is TRBV29-1; D is ambiguous. CDR1 and CDR2 (germline): SQVTM, ANQGSEA. V lost 0 bases and J 7 bases, leaving 9 bases between the germline ends. The CDR3 has 12 residues. This CDR3 reads CSVEDWKGEAFF. The CDR3 DNA follows: TGCAGCGTTGAAGATTGGAAGGGTGAAGCTTTCTTT.

The sample holds many counts of this clonotype. J is TRBJ2-4 and V is TRBV27, with a weak D call TRBD1 (6 bases). V gave up 6 bases and J gave up 6 bases, with 15 bases separating them. The CDR3 spans 14 residues. Germline loops: CDR1 MNHEY, CDR2 SMNVEV (reference sequence). CDR3 sequence: CASSPLDRPNIQYF. The CDR3, as DNA: TGTGCCAGCAGCCCCCTGGACAGACCAAACATTCAGTACTTC.

This clonotype was counted once. The rearrangement joins TRBV6-1 to TRBJ2-7; D unclear. The germline V gene encodes CDR1 MNHNS and CDR2 SASEGT. This CDR3 is 14 amino acids long. V dropped 6 bases and J dropped 0 bases, with 12 bases sitting between them. CDR3: CASSRGRSSYEQYF. The CDR3 region has the DNA TGTGCCAGCAGCCGCGGAAGGAGCTCCTACGAGCAGTACTTC.

This clonotype appeared many times. This chain uses TRBV6-5 with TRBJ1-1, with D perhaps matching TRBD1 (6 bases). Germline lookup yields CDR1 MNHEY and CDR2 SVGAGI. CDR3 length: 15 residues. V was cut by 0 bases and J by 1 base, with 9 bases left in between. In nucleotides, the CDR3 is TGTGCCAGCAGTTACTCGGGGGGCGCGAACACTGAAGCTTTCTTT. This gives the protein CASSYSGGANTEAFF.

A note on this clonotype: A read error is possible here, since a much larger clone lies one base away. This sequence joins TRBV6-1 and TRBJ2-5; possible D gene TRBD1, 6 bases. This CDR3 is 16 amino acids long. CDR1 MNHNS and CDR2 SASEGT come from the germline V gene. Trimming pared 6 bases from V and 5 bases from J, leaving 22 bases between. This CDR3 reads CASREAYRDMGETQYF. CDR3 nucleotides: TGTGCCAGCAGGGAGGCCTACCGGGACATGGGGGAGACCCAGTACTTC.

This clonotype appeared many times. This chain links TRBV27 with TRBJ1-5; TRBD1 might be the D (6 bases). The V end was cut by 7 bases, the J end by 0 bases, with 16 bases between. Germline CDR1 MNHEY, CDR2 SMNVEV (reference sequence). This CDR3 has 16 residues. CDR3: CASKALGHYSNQPQHF. The DNA for the CDR3 is TGTGCCAGCAAGGCACTGGGACATTATAGCAATCAGCCCCAGCATTTT.

On this clonotype itself: Possible read error: a much larger clone is one base away. This rearrangement joins TRBV12-3 or TRBV12-4 to TRBJ1-6; D ambiguous. The CDR3 has 14 residues. Trimming took 9 bases from V and 6 from J, leaving 15 bases between them. This CDR3 reads CASTGNMINSPLHF. The CDR3 DNA follows: TGTGCCAGTACCGGGAACATGATTAATTCACCCCTCCACTTT.

This chain links TRBV4-3 with TRBJ2-3; TRBD1 is a possible D gene (5 bases). The CDR3 covers 13 residues. V gave up 4 bases and J gave up 4 bases, with 9 bases separating them. From germline, CDR1 is LGHNA and CDR2 YSLEER. The CDR3 sequence: CASSPRESDTQYF. The CDR3 region has the DNA TGCGCCAGCAGCCCCAGGGAATCAGATACGCAGTATTTT.

The chain has TRBV12-3 or TRBV12-4 and TRBJ1-2; D not certain. The germline V and J ends were trimmed by 3 bases and 4 bases, with 9 bases remaining between them. The CDR3 spans 13 residues. The CDR3 region has the DNA TGTGCCAGCAGTTTTACACCTTCCTATGGCTACACCTTC. It specifies CASSFTPSYGYTF.

The rearrangement uses TRBV20-1 and TRBJ1-1; D possibly corresponds to TRBD1 (6 bases). Trimming removed 0 bases from V and 1 base from J, with 12 bases in between. Germline CDR1 reads DFQATT; CDR2 reads SNEGSKA (reference sequence). The CDR3 contains 15 residues. For the CDR3, the DNA is TGCAGTGCTAGAGAGACCGGGGGCTCGAACACTGAAGCTTTCTTT. Amino acids: CSARETGGSNTEAFF.

This clonotype appeared many times. CDR3 protein: CASGDRRYGELFF. The CDR3 region has the DNA TGTGCCAGCGGGGACAGGCGGTACGGGGAGCTGTTTTTT. J is TRBJ2-2 and V is TRBV19; 8 bases are shared with TRBD1. Germline CDR1 is LNHDA and CDR2 is SQIVND (reference sequence). CDR3 length equals 13 residues. V shed 9 bases, J shed 7 bases, and the junction held 7 bases outside the gene matches.

V usage is TRBV7-8 and J usage is TRBJ1-2, with 9 bases fitting TRBD1. Germline V lookup: CDR1 SGHVS, CDR2 FQNEAQ. Trimming at V came to 3 bases and at J to 3 bases, leaving 5 bases not matched to a gene. The CDR3 runs to 15 residues. The CDR3 reads CASSFIRDRDYGYTF. CDR3 bases: TGTGCCAGCAGCTTTATAAGGGACAGGGACTATGGCTACACCTTC.

The V and J genes are TRBV6-5 and TRBJ1-1; 10 bases match TRBD1. Germline CDR1 is MNHEY and CDR2 is SVGAGI. This CDR3 comprises 15 residues. V lost 6 bases, J lost 4 bases, and 8 bases stayed unmatched. This CDR3 is CASSTSGQGGTEAFF. The CDR3 DNA follows: TGTGCCAGCAGCACCTCCGGACAGGGGGGCACTGAAGCTTTCTTT.